This T cell receptor (beta chain) was captured in a study of blood T cell repertoires in COVID-19. In the study overall: Samples taken during acute and convalescent COVID-19 were collected in the United States, Italy and Spain. The analysed material was cDNA or gDNA that came from T cells, B-cell-depleted T cells, or PBMCs.

As handled by the study authors: From reference gene primer amplification, estimates of nucleated cell counts were derived. TCRdb keeps only in-frame clones here, not all; method: immunoSEQ multiplex PCR. V, J and clone size derive from that table, while D and trimming were established from the DNA sequence. Of roughly 410,000 clones in the sample, 70% to 90% are singletons; the top ten hold under 3%. Germline CDR1 and CDR2: MNHEY and SVGAGI. V lost 2 bases, J lost 3 bases, and 11 bases lay in between. This CDR3 contains 14 residues. The material sequenced was peripheral blood. The source is a woman in her fifties or sixties with COVID-19, enrolled during active disease. The V and J genes are TRBV6-5 and TRBJ2-7, with a possible D match to TRBD1 (6 bases). CDR3 protein: CASSYRQERYEQYF. CDR3 in DNA: TGTGCCAGCAGTTACCGACAGGAACGCTACGAGCAGTACTTC.